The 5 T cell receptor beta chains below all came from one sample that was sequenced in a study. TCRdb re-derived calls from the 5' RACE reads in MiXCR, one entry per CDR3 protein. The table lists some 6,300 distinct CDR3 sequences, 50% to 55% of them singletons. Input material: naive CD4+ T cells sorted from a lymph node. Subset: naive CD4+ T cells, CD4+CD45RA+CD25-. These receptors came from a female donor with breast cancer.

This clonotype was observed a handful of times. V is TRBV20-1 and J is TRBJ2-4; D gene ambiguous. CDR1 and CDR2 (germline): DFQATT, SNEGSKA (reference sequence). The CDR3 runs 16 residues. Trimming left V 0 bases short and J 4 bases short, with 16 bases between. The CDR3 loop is CSARELVAPPKNIQYF. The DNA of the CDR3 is TGCAGTGCTAGAGAATTGGTTGCACCCCCAAAAAACATTCAGTACTTC.

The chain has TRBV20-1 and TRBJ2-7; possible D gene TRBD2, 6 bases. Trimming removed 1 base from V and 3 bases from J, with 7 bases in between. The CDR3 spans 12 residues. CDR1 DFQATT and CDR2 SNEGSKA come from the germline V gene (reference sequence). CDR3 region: CSARGSGYEQYF. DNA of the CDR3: TGCAGTGCTAGAGGTAGCGGCTACGAGCAGTACTTC.

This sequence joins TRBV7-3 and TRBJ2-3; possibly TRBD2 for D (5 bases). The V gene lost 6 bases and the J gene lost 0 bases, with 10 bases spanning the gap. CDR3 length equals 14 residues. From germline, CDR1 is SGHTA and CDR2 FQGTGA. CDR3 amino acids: CASSTGFSTDTQYF. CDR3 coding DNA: TGTGCCAGCAGTACGGGATTTAGCACAGATACGCAGTATTTT. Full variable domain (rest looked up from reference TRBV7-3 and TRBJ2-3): GAGVSQTPSNKVTEKGKYVELRCDPISGHTALYWYRQSLGQGPEFLIYFQGTGAADDSGLPNDRFFAVRPEGSVSTLKIQRTERGDSAVYLCASSTGFSTDTQYFGPGTRLTVL.

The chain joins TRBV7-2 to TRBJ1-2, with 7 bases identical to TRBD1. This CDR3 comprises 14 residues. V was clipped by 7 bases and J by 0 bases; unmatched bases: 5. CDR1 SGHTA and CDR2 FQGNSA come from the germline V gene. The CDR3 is CASTTQGANYGYTF. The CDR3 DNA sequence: TGTGCCAGCACTACCCAGGGGGCTAACTATGGCTACACCTTC. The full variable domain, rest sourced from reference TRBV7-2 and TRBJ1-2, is GAGVSQSPSNKVTEKGKDVELRCDPISGHTALYWYRQSLGQGLEFLIYFQGNSAPDKSGLPSDRFSAERTGGSVSTLTIQRTQQEDSAVYLCASTTQGANYGYTFGSGTRLTVV.

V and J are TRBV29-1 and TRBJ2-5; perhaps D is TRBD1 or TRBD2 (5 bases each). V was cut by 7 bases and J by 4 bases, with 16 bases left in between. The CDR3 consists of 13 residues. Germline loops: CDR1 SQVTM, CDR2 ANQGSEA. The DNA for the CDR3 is TGCAGCGACAACCGGGACGGCCGAGAGACCCAGTACTTC. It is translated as CSDNRDGRETQYF.